Below are 29 T cell receptor beta chains sequenced from a single sample in a study of shared clonotypes between healthy human individuals. Libraries were prepared by immunoSEQ multiplex PCR; TCRdb keeps only in-frame clonotypes and omits some of them. The sample contains 1.4 million to 1.5 million clones, approximately 97% of which appear only once. The sequenced material came from naive CD4+ T cells sorted from blood. Indicated subset: CD45RA+ positively selected. Every receptor here comes from a man younger than 45 in good health.

The chain employs TRBV10-3 and TRBJ2-2; weak D call: TRBD2 (7 bases). Between the trimmed V and J ends, which lost 10 bases and 5 bases, there was a span of 11 bases. Germline lookup yields CDR1 ENHRY and CDR2 SYGVKD. The CDR3 loop spans 12 amino acids. In nucleotides, the CDR3 is TGTGCCAGCGGGGGCCTAACCGGGGAGCTGTTTTTT. This codes for CASGGLTGELFF.

This clone is a singleton in its sample. Other DNA sequences in this specimen translate into the identical CDR3. The chain joins TRBV29-1 to TRBJ2-7; 9 bases line up with TRBD1. Germline trimming cut 4 bases from V and 4 bases from J; bases unmatched to any gene: 2. Germline lookup yields CDR1 SQVTM and CDR2 ANQGSEA. The CDR3 covers 12 residues. The CDR3 DNA sequence: TGCAGCGTTGGGGGACAGGGATACGAGCAGTACTTC. Translated: CSVGGQGYEQYF.

The V gene is TRBV6-5, the J gene TRBJ1-1, with 7 bases that match TRBD1. The germline CDR1 and CDR2 sequences are MNHEY and SVGAGI. The J segment lost 5 bases and the V segment lost 4 bases, leaving 10 bases of the junction unmatched. The CDR3 has 15 residues. The chain's CDR3 is CASSSWTGTSTEAFF. In DNA form, the CDR3 reads TGTGCCAGCAGTTCCTGGACAGGCACGTCGACTGAAGCTTTCTTT.

This clone was detected ten times or more. The chain joins TRBV2 to TRBJ2-1; 7 bases line up with TRBD1. The CDR3 consists of 13 residues. Losses at the gene ends were 8 bases for V and 0 bases for J; bases not matched to a gene: 1. Per germline, CDR1 SNHLY and CDR2 FYNNEI. CDR3 loop: CASGTDSYNEQFF. The CDR3 nucleotides read TGTGCCAGCGGGACAGACTCCTACAATGAGCAGTTCTTC.

This rearrangement joins TRBV9 to TRBJ2-7; weak D call: TRBD1 (6 bases). Deletions cut 4 bases from V and 6 bases from J, with 20 bases between. CDR1 and CDR2 from the germline V gene are SGDLS and YYNGEE. CDR3 size: 15 residues. The CDR3: CASSKSGTPFAEQYF. As DNA, the CDR3 is TGTGCCAGCAGCAAATCCGGGACACCGTTCGCCGAGCAGTACTTC.

This clone was seen just once. The chain employs TRBV19 and TRBJ2-3, with 8 nucleotides matching TRBD1. Germline V CDR1 and CDR2: LNHDA, SQIVND (reference sequence). This CDR3 region has 19 residues. V shed 3 bases and J 3 bases; nucleotides not matched to a gene: 17. CDR3 sequence: CASSIGVGAGGSFTDTQYF. The CDR3 region has the DNA TGTGCCAGTAGTATCGGAGTCGGCGCAGGGGGCTCGTTTACAGATACGCAGTATTTT.

The chain links TRBV5-4 to TRBJ2-3; 8 bases map to TRBD1. The CDR3 extends over 16 amino acids. The junction had 9 bases not matched to a gene; V was cut back by 4 bases and J by 2 bases. Germline CDR1 reads SGHNT; CDR2 reads YYREEE (reference sequence). CDR3 DNA sequence: TGTGCCAGCAGCCGAGGAGGGACAGGACCCACAGATACGCAGTATTTT. Translating it yields CASSRGGTGPTDTQYF.

Only one count was recorded for this clone. This chain uses TRBV30 with TRBJ1-3; D is possibly TRBD1 (6 bases). The CDR3 is 13 residues long. Germline V gene lookup returns CDR1 GTSNPN and CDR2 SVGIG (reference sequence). Trimming stripped 8 bases from V and 2 bases from J, with 13 bases between. DNA of the CDR3: TGTGCCAGAGAAGGGGGGACTGGAAACACCATATATTTT. Translation gives CAREGGTGNTIYF.

This chain joins TRBV18 and TRBJ1-5; 7 nucleotides align to TRBD1. J lost 2 bases, V lost 1 base, and 8 bases had no gene match. Germline CDR1 is KGHSH and CDR2 is LQKENI. The length of the CDR3 is 17 residues. The DNA of the CDR3 is TGTGCCAGCTCACCACTGAACAGGGGAGAGGGCAATCAGCCCCAGCATTTT. This sequence encodes CASSPLNRGEGNQPQHF.

This chain uses TRBV7-8 with TRBJ2-7; perhaps D is TRBD1 or TRBD2 (7 bases each). CDR3 length: 15 residues. Germline CDR1 is SGHVS and CDR2 is FQNEAQ. V was trimmed by 5 bases and J by 6 bases, leaving 20 bases between them. The CDR3 reads CASSPQQGGYGEQYF. The DNA for the CDR3 is TGTGCCAGCAGCCCTCAGCAGGGGGGGTACGGCGAGCAGTACTTC.

The CDR3 nucleotides read TGCGCCAGCAGCTTGGACGAATTGTCCACTGAAGCTTTCTTT. This sequence encodes CASSLDELSTEAFF. This sequence joins TRBV5-1 and TRBJ1-1; no clear D gene. The CDR3 spans 14 residues. Germline CDR1 is SGHRS and CDR2 is YFSETQ. V lost 0 bases and J lost 4, with 10 bases in between.

This clone is a singleton in its sample. The chain combines TRBV5-1 with TRBJ2-7, with D perhaps matching TRBD2 (5 bases). The CDR3 contains 15 residues. The V gene lost 1 base and the J gene lost 5 bases, with 16 bases spanning the gap. The V gene's germline CDR1 is SGHRS and CDR2 YFSETQ. The CDR3 bases are TGCGCCAGCAGCTTGAGGGTAGGAGGATCTGACGAGCAGTACTTC. The encoded protein is CASSLRVGGSDEQYF.

The CDR3 sequence is CVRSFPGHIFSYEQYF. CDR3 sequence (DNA): TGTGTCAGAAGTTTCCCGGGACATATATTCTCCTACGAGCAGTACTTC. The chain is built from TRBV7-5 and TRBJ2-7; the DNA was not used to check the table's D call, TRBD1. TRBV7-5 represents a pseudogene. This CDR3 region has 16 residues.

This chain uses TRBV7-8 with TRBJ2-5, with 7 nucleotides matching TRBD2. Germline V lookup: CDR1 SGHVS, CDR2 FQNEAQ. The V and J ends lost 2 bases and 2 bases, in that order; junction bases with no gene match: 11. The CDR3 runs 17 residues. The CDR3 sequence: CASSLSREGWRQETQYF. For the CDR3, the DNA is TGTGCCAGCAGCTTAAGTAGGGAGGGCTGGCGACAAGAGACCCAGTACTTC.

Here the CDR3 DNA reads TGTGCCAGCAGCCCGGCCACCAGGGAGGGGGCTTTCTTT. Translating it yields CASSPATREGAFF. The chain joins TRBV5-4 to TRBJ1-1; possibly TRBD1 for D (5 bases). Germline lookup yields CDR1 SGHNT and CDR2 YYREEE (reference sequence). This CDR3 is built from 13 residues. Deletions cut 4 bases from V and 11 bases from J, with 18 bases between.

The rearrangement joins TRBV18 to TRBJ1-3; the D gene is possibly TRBD1 (6 bases). CDR3 length equals 16 residues. Trimming removed 4 bases from V and 0 bases from J, with 13 bases in between. Looked up from germline, CDR1 is KGHSH and CDR2 is LQKENI. CDR3 coding DNA: TGTGCCAGCTCACTCTCGACAGGAGCCTCTGGAAACACCATATATTTT. It specifies CASSLSTGASGNTIYF.

The chain joins TRBV7-8 to TRBJ2-1; 12 nucleotides align to TRBD2. CDR1 is SGHVS, CDR2 FQNEAQ, per germline. The trim removed 5 bases at V and 9 bases at J, leaving 8 bases unmatched. The CDR3 has 15 residues. The CDR3 reads CASSLRLAGAVEQFF. The CDR3 region has the DNA TGTGCCAGCAGCCTCAGACTAGCGGGAGCGGTTGAGCAGTTCTTC. The whole variable domain, remainder taken from reference TRBV7-8 and TRBJ2-1, is GAGVSQSPRYKVAKRGQDVALRCDPISGHVSLFWYQQALGQGPEFLTYFQNEAQLDKSGLPSDRFFAERPEGSVSTLKIQRTQQEDSAVYLCASSLRLAGAVEQFFGPGTRLTVL.

V and J are TRBV15 and TRBJ2-1; 12 bases match TRBD2. Unmatched junction bases numbered 13, after V lost 3 bases and J lost 7 bases. CDR1 is LNHNV, CDR2 YYDKDF, per germline (reference sequence). The CDR3 contains 18 residues. For the CDR3, the DNA is TGTGCCACCAGCAGTGCTGGACTAGCGGGAAAAAAGGGGAATGAGCAGTTCTTC. Translating it yields CATSSAGLAGKKGNEQFF.

This CDR3 is CATSSGQGLFEQYF. The CDR3 DNA is TGTGCCACCAGCTCGGGACAGGGCCTCTTCGAGCAGTACTTC. V usage is TRBV15 and J usage is TRBJ2-7; 9 bases line up with TRBD1. The CDR3 runs to 14 residues. V lost 5 bases and J lost 6; bases outside the gene matches: 8. CDR1 and CDR2 from the germline V gene are LNHNV and YYDKDF (reference sequence).

Concerning this clone: This specimen includes other DNA sequences encoding the same CDR3. The DNA of the CDR3 is TGTGCCAGCTCACGAGACAGGGGGAACACTGAAGCTTTCTTT. It translates to CASSRDRGNTEAFF. V and J are TRBV18 and TRBJ1-1, with TRBD1 matching 8 bases. V was pared by 4 bases and J by 1 base, with 2 bases of the junction left unmatched. This CDR3 is 14 amino acids long. Per germline, CDR1 KGHSH and CDR2 LQKENI.

The rearrangement joins TRBV7-9 to TRBJ1-1, with D unclear. Trimming left V 4 bases short and J 0 bases short, with 6 bases between. From germline, CDR1 is SEHNR and CDR2 FQNEAQ (reference sequence). The CDR3 is 13 amino acids. The CDR3 loop is CASSWALNTEAFF. CDR3 sequence (DNA): TGTGCCAGCAGCTGGGCCCTGAACACTGAAGCTTTCTTT. Filled out from reference TRBV7-9 and TRBJ1-1, the complete variable domain reads DTGVSQNPRHKITKRGQNVTFRCDPISEHNRLYWYRQTLGQGPEFLTYFQNEAQLEKSRLLSDRFSAERPKGSFSTLEIQRTEQGDSAMYLCASSWALNTEAFFGQGTRLTVV.

The CDR3 reads CASSLRGDTEAFF. The CDR3 region has the DNA TGTGCCAGCAGCTTAAGGGGCGACACTGAAGCTTTCTTT. The J gene is TRBJ1-1, the V gene TRBV7-3; D may be TRBD1 (5 bases). CDR3 length equals 13 residues. Germline V gene sequence: CDR1 SGHTA, CDR2 FQGTGA. V was shortened by 1 base and J by 3 bases, with 6 bases between the two germline ends.

The chain uses TRBV6-4 and TRBJ2-4; 11 nucleotides match TRBD2. CDR3 length: 22 amino acids. Unmatched junction bases numbered 18, after V lost 2 bases and J lost 0 bases. Germline V gene lookup returns CDR1 MRHNA and CDR2 SNTAGT. The CDR3 sequence: CASSDLRGTSGSQLLAKNIQYF. The CDR3 coding sequence is TGTGCCAGCAGTGACCTAAGAGGGACTAGCGGCAGTCAGTTACTAGCCAAAAACATTCAGTACTTC.

The rearrangement uses TRBV5-1 and TRBJ1-1; D is unresolved. CDR1 SGHRS and CDR2 YFSETQ come from the germline V gene. Trimming took off 0 bases at V and 4 bases at J, with 16 bases between the two ends. The length of the CDR3 is 16 residues. Here the CDR3 DNA reads TGCGCCAGCAGCTTGGCCCAGGTCTTGGGTGGCACTGAAGCTTTCTTT. Translation gives CASSLAQVLGGTEAFF. The whole variable domain, filled in from reference TRBV5-1 and TRBJ1-1, reads KAGVTQTPRYLIKTRGQQVTLSCSPISGHRSVSWYQQTPGQGLQFLFEYFSETQRNKGNFPGRFSGRQFSNSRSEMNVSTLELGDSALYLCASSLAQVLGGTEAFFGQGTRLTVV.

The chain links TRBV5-4 to TRBJ2-2; D not certain. Trimming left V 1 base short and J 6 bases short, with 19 bases between. The CDR3 is made up of 17 amino acids. Germline values: CDR1 SGHNT, CDR2 YYREEE (reference sequence). CDR3 bases: TGTGCCAGCAGCTTGCGTTCGCTTGGGTTTATGTCCGGGGAGCTGTTTTTT. Protein: CASSLRSLGFMSGELFF.

The chain couples TRBV29-1 to TRBJ1-5; 8 bases agree with TRBD1. V gave up 7 bases and J gave up 4 bases; unmatched junction bases: 6. Germline loops: CDR1 SQVTM, CDR2 ANQGSEA. This CDR3 has 13 residues. CDR3 sequence (DNA): TGCAGCGCCGGACAGGGAGTAAATCAGCCCCAGCATTTT. Protein product: CSAGQGVNQPQHF.

This clone was recorded a few times. This chain joins TRBV7-9 and TRBJ2-2; the D is unclear. The CDR3 length is 13 residues. V was trimmed by 6 bases and J by 6 bases, leaving 11 bases between them. CDR1 and CDR2 (germline): SEHNR, FQNEAQ (reference sequence). The CDR3 protein is CASSGQWAGELFF. The CDR3 nucleotides are TGTGCCAGCAGTGGGCAATGGGCCGGGGAGCTGTTTTTT.

The rearrangement uses TRBV10-3 and TRBJ2-2, with D maybe TRBD1 (7 bases). CDR1 and CDR2 (germline): ENHRY, SYGVKD. The CDR3 loop spans 16 amino acids. V lost 2 bases, J lost 5 bases, and 15 bases lay in between. The CDR3 bases are TGTGCCATCAGTGAGAAAACAGGGGAGGTTACCGGGGAGCTGTTTTTT. The encoded protein is CAISEKTGEVTGELFF.

As for this clone: Other DNA sequences within the sample encode an identical CDR3. V is TRBV7-2 and J is TRBJ1-1, with TRBD1 as a possible D gene (6 bases). CDR1 and CDR2 from the germline V gene are SGHTA and FQGNSA. CDR3 length: 13 residues. V dropped 6 bases and J dropped 1 base, with 9 bases sitting between them. CDR3 nucleotide sequence: TGTGCCAGCAGTTCACAGGGGAACACTGAAGCTTTCTTT. Protein: CASSSQGNTEAFF.